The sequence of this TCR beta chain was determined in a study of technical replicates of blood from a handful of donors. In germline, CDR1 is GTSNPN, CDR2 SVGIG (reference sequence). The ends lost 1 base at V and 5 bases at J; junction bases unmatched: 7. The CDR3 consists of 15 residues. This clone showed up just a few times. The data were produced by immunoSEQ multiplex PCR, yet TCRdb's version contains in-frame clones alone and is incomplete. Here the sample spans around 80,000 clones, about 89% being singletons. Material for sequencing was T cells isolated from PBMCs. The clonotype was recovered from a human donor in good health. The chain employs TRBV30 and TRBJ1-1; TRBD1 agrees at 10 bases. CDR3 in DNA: TGTGCCTGGAGTGGAAGGGACAGGGGATGGACTGAAGCTTTCTTT. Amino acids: CAWSGRDRGWTEAFF. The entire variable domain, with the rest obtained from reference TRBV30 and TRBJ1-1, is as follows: SQTIHQWPATLVQPVGSPLSLECTVEGTSNPNLYWYRQAAGRGLQLLFYSVGIGQISSEVPQNLSASRPQDRQFILSSKKLLLSDSGFYLCAWSGRDRGWTEAFFGQGTRLTVV.